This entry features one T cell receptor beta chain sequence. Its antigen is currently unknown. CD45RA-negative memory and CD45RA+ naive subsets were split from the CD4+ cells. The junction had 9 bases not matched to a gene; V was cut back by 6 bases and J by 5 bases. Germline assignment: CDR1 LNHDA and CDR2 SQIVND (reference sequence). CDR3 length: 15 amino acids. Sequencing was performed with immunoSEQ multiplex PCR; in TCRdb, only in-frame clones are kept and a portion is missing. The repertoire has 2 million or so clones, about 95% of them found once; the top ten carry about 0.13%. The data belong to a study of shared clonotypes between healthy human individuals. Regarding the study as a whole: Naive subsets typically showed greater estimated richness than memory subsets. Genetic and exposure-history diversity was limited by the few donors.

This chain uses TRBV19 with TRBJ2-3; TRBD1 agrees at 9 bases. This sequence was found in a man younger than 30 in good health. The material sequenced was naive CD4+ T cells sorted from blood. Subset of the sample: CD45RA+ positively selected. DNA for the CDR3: TGTGCCAGTAGGCCGGGACAGGGAGATGGAGATACGCAGTATTTT. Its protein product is CASRPGQGDGDTQYF.